This T cell receptor (beta chain) was retrieved from a study of PD-1 blockade in mismatch repair-deficient tumors. V was trimmed by 2 bases and J by 3 bases, leaving 8 bases between them. Germline loops: CDR1 MDHEN, CDR2 SYDVKM. The CDR3 sequence is 14 residues long. Sequencing used immunoSEQ multiplex PCR; TCRdb keeps in-frame clones, though not all of them. Of about 19,000 clones listed, roughly 87% were seen once; the top ten hold roughly 1.4%. This sample comprised PBMCs, obtained 52 weeks after starting pembrolizumab. This receptor was taken from an adult with mismatch repair-deficient cancer. The chain is built from TRBV28 and TRBJ1-5; D gene unclear. In DNA, the CDR3 is TGTGCCAGCAGTTTAATAGATATCAATCAGCCCCAGCATTTT. Translated, it gives CASSLIDINQPQHF.